These 15 T cell receptor beta chains came from one sample sequenced in a study of shared clonotypes between healthy human individuals. TCRdb keeps only in-frame clones here, not all; method: immunoSEQ multiplex PCR. The profile shows hundreds of thousands of clones, approximately 96% of them singletons. Positive CCR7 selection of CD45RO-negative cells yielded the naive CD8 cells, and terminally differentiated effector memory CD45RA+ cells were excluded. Sequencing was carried out using naive CD8+ T cells sorted from blood. The origin of the receptors is a woman in her thirties in good health.

The V call is TRBV2, the J call TRBJ2-2; perhaps TRBD1 as D (5 bases). V was clipped by 3 bases and J by 7 bases, with 15 bases between them. Germline values: CDR1 SNHLY, CDR2 FYNNEI. The CDR3 covers 15 residues. CDR3 sequence reads: CASSEGRVTGGELFF. The CDR3 nucleotides are TGTGCCAGCAGTGAGGGCAGGGTGACGGGCGGGGAGCTGTTTTTT.

This clone has a single count. This specimen includes other DNA sequences encoding the same CDR3. The chain links TRBV27 to TRBJ2-7; 7 bases map to TRBD1. The germline V gene encodes CDR1 MNHEY and CDR2 SMNVEV (reference sequence). Losses at the gene ends were 3 bases for V and 4 bases for J; bases not matched to a gene: 0. This CDR3 comprises 12 residues. The CDR3 protein is CASSLTGYEQYF. The DNA of the CDR3 is TGTGCCAGCAGTTTGACAGGGTACGAGCAGTACTTC.

V and J are TRBV7-9 and TRBJ1-2; D remains unclear. Germline V gives CDR1 SEHNR, CDR2 FQNEAQ (reference sequence). This CDR3 has 13 amino acids. Trimming stripped 4 bases from V and 6 bases from J, with 12 bases between. Written as DNA, the CDR3 is TGTGCCAGCAGCTGGGCCGGGAGCCATGGCTACACCTTC. Translation: CASSWAGSHGYTF.

J is TRBJ2-7 and V is TRBV2; D remains ambiguous. The length of the CDR3 is 13 residues. Trimming stripped 8 bases from V and 1 base from J, with 12 bases between. CDR1 is SNHLY, CDR2 FYNNEI, per germline. CDR3 nucleotides: TGTGCCAGCCGCGAGAGTCCTTCCTACGAGCAGTACTTC. Residues: CASRESPSYEQYF.

The chain has TRBV6-1 and TRBJ2-4; D uncertain. CDR3 size: 12 residues. Germline-derived CDR1 and CDR2 are MNHNS and SASEGT. V lost 7 bases to trimming and J lost 10 bases, with 14 bases between them. Here the CDR3 reads CASTHDGRIQYF. CDR3 coding DNA: TGTGCCAGCACCCACGACGGTAGGATTCAGTACTTC.

The chain has TRBV5-8 and TRBJ2-7; no clear D gene. Germline V gives CDR1 SGHTS, CDR2 YDEGEE. Trimming removed 2 bases from V and 0 bases from J, with 6 bases in between. The CDR3 runs to 13 residues. The CDR3 DNA sequence: TGTGCCAGCAGCTTTCAGAGCTCCTACGAGCAGTACTTC. Protein: CASSFQSSYEQYF.

This clone has only one observation. This rearrangement joins TRBV19 to TRBJ2-7, with 9 positions matching TRBD1. The V gene end was trimmed by 1 base and the J gene end by 3 bases; junction bases not matched to a gene: 10. The CDR3 runs 17 residues. Germline V gene lookup returns CDR1 LNHDA and CDR2 SQIVND (reference sequence). CDR3 sequence reads: CASSIALTGGHNYEQYF. CDR3 sequence (DNA): TGTGCCAGTAGTATAGCCCTGACAGGGGGACATAACTACGAGCAGTACTTC.

This clone was observed a single time. CDR3: CAISEAGQRNQPQHF. CDR3 DNA: TGTGCCATCAGTGAGGCAGGACAGAGAAATCAGCCCCAGCATTTT. This chain joins TRBV10-3 and TRBJ1-5; possible D gene TRBD1, 6 bases. The CDR3 is 15 amino acids. Germline V gene sequence: CDR1 ENHRY, CDR2 SYGVKD. V lost 2 bases to trimming and J lost 4 bases, with 12 bases between them.

The chain's CDR3 is CASSLRLAGESYEQYF. The CDR3 DNA sequence: TGTGCCAGCAGTTTAAGGTTAGCGGGAGAGTCCTACGAGCAGTACTTC. The V gene is TRBV28, the J gene TRBJ2-7; 9 bases agree with TRBD2. The germline CDR1 and CDR2 sequences are MDHEN and SYDVKM. J was trimmed by 1 base and V by 2 bases; bases with no gene match: 6. CDR3 length: 16 amino acids.

This sequence joins TRBV19 and TRBJ2-7, with D perhaps matching TRBD2 (6 bases). The CDR3 spans 15 residues. Trimming pared 3 bases from V and 2 bases from J, leaving 14 bases between. The germline CDR1 and CDR2 sequences are LNHDA and SQIVND (reference sequence). CDR3 DNA: TGTGCCAGTAGTATCTCCGCGGGATTAGCCTACGAGCAGTACTTC. Amino acid sequence: CASSISAGLAYEQYF. The complete variable domain, with remaining parts taken from reference TRBV19 and TRBJ2-7, reads DGGITQSPKYLFRKEGQNVTLSCEQNLNHDAMYWYRQDPGQGLRLIYYSQIVNDFQKGDIAEGYSVSREKKESFPLTVTSAQKNPTAFYLCASSISAGLAYEQYFGPGTRLTVT.

The genes are TRBV28 and TRBJ1-2; TRBD1 matches at 9 bases. The CDR3 spans 16 residues. After removal of 2 bases from V and 4 bases from J, the junction contained 8 bases not matched to a gene. Germline V lookup: CDR1 MDHEN, CDR2 SYDVKM. CDR3 residues: CASSLLRDRASYGYTF. The CDR3 bases are TGTGCCAGCAGTTTACTCCGGGACAGGGCTTCCTATGGCTACACCTTC.

V usage is TRBV5-8 and J usage is TRBJ2-7, with D maybe TRBD1 (6 bases). The V gene lost 3 bases and the J gene lost 1 base, with 11 bases spanning the gap. Germline lookup yields CDR1 SGHTS and CDR2 YDEGEE. The CDR3 has 14 residues. CDR3 region: CASSWTVGSYEQYF. CDR3 bases: TGTGCCAGCAGCTGGACAGTTGGGTCCTACGAGCAGTACTTC.

The chain recombines TRBV2 with TRBJ1-5; D not certain. V lost 3 bases and J 0 bases, leaving 9 bases between the germline ends. The CDR3 spans 15 residues. Germline V gives CDR1 SNHLY, CDR2 FYNNEI. The chain's CDR3 is CASSEPGSSNQPQHF. The DNA of the CDR3 is TGTGCCAGCAGTGAGCCGGGCAGTAGCAATCAGCCCCAGCATTTT.

The chain uses TRBV4-1 and TRBJ1-2; TRBD1 might be the D (5 bases). The CDR3 sequence is 17 residues long. V lost 1 base, J lost 3 bases, and 18 bases lay in between. In germline, CDR1 is MGHRA, CDR2 YSYEKL. CDR3 in amino acids: CASSQVSGALPYYGYTF. The CDR3 DNA reads TGCGCCAGCAGCCAAGTTAGTGGGGCGCTACCTTACTATGGCTACACCTTC.

The chain joins TRBV5-6 to TRBJ2-7; D is undetermined. This CDR3 is built from 13 residues. The V end lost 1 base, the J end lost 1 base, and 6 bases lay between the germline ends. Germline-derived CDR1 and CDR2 are SGHDT and YYEEEE. Here the CDR3 DNA reads TGTGCCAGCAGCTTGCGGAGTTCCTACGAGCAGTACTTC. Translation: CASSLRSSYEQYF.